This T cell receptor (beta chain) is from a study of blood T cells in healthy people across ages. A second PCR of 7 to 11 cycles used a sample-barcoded 5' primer and a J-beta primer mix. TCRdb itself ran the 5' RACE reads through MiXCR, one entry per CDR3 protein. This sample yields 780,000 or so distinct CDR3 sequences, of which approximately 60% are seen a single time; 25% to 30% belongs to the top ten. About this clonotype: Antigen: not known. At one boundary the junction diverges from the germline segment, which might be a read error.

Overall study results and limits: Long-lived donors carried more naive CD4+ cells and greater diversity than aged donors. Age showed a roughly linear inverse relationship with TCR beta diversity per million T cells.

Russia was home to the donors, healthy Caucasian individuals aged roughly 6 to 90. Per germline, CDR1 MNHEY and CDR2 SMNVEV (reference sequence). CDR3 length: 13 residues. The sample consisted of blood. This clonotype was sampled from a middle-aged man in good health. The V call is TRBV27, the J call TRBJ2-4; D call uncertain. CDR3 loop: CASGLMAGIEQYF. DNA of the CDR3: TGTGCCAGCGGTTTAATGGCTGGAATTGAGCAGTACTTC.